A selection of T cell receptor beta chains follows, all from one sample in a study of OX40 agonist ivuxolimab in advanced cancers. TCRdb keeps only in-frame clones here, not all; method: immunoSEQ multiplex PCR. Here the sample spans some 76,000 clones, roughly 86% being singletons. This material consisted of CD4+ or CD8+ T cells sorted from blood, taken in a trial of the OX40 agonist ivuxolimab. These receptors were obtained from an adult with an advanced solid tumor such as melanoma, head and neck, liver or kidney cancer. The CDR3 runs from the conserved cysteine through the conserved F or W.

V gene: TRBV6-5; CDR3 protein: CASSYKVGSGYEQYF
V gene: TRBV10-3; CDR3 protein: CAISAGNGDNEQFF
V gene: TRBV16; CDR3 protein: CASSQSQGTGKGYTF
V gene: TRBV5-4; CDR3 protein: CASSKTGAQFF
V gene: TRBV10-1; CDR3 protein: CASPYGEGKSMNTEAFF
V gene: TRBV11-2; CDR3 protein: CASMLADSGNTIYF
V gene: TRBV7-3; CDR3 protein: CASSLAREQETQYF
V gene: TRBV7-2; CDR3 protein: CASSWRQGGTEAFF
V gene: TRBV27; CDR3 protein: CASTNTPGSPNEKLFF
V gene: TRBV30; CDR3 protein: CAWSVLIDTQYF
V gene: TRBV6-1; CDR3 protein: CASSEALGGHGNQPQHF
V gene: TRBV18; CDR3 protein: CASSPRTGFYEQYF
V gene: TRBV10-3; CDR3 protein: CATSGEGIVTDTQYF
V gene: TRBV5-6; CDR3 protein: CASSAQDGYYGYTF
V gene: TRBV5-1; CDR3 protein: CASSLLREGDEQFF
V gene: TRBV25-1; CDR3 protein: CASSFVGAHRGGYEQYF
V gene: TRBV4-3; CDR3 protein: CASSQDKNTEAFF
V gene: TRBV2; CDR3 protein: CASNPSGPEQYF
V gene: TRBV9; CDR3 protein: CASSVGGQPSTDTQYF
V gene: TRBV5-4; CDR3 protein: CASSLRAAGGYNEQFF
V gene: TRBV30; CDR3 protein: CAWGQTNTEAFF
V gene: TRBV7-3; CDR3 protein: CASSPTPGVGEAFF
V gene: TRBV29-1; CDR3 protein: CSVEVAGGPQGQYF
V gene: TRBV5-8; CDR3 protein: CASSLGLAGETQYF
V gene: TRBV2; CDR3 protein: CASSGTSGTTQETQYF
V gene: TRBV4-1; CDR3 protein: CASSQDSTSNNEQFF
V gene: TRBV6-6; CDR3 protein: CASSYPLGETQYF
V gene: TRBV6-1; CDR3 protein: CASSSNQPQHF
V gene: TRBV6-5; CDR3 protein: CATRGGTYSNQPQHF
V gene: TRBV29-1; CDR3 protein: CSVEVRLTREGNQETQYF
V gene: TRBV7-2; CDR3 protein: CASSLGQGYQPQHF
V gene: TRBV30; CDR3 protein: CAWSVVGNTIYF
V gene: TRBV7-2; CDR3 protein: CASSTLAGAKTQYF
V gene: TRBV10-2; CDR3 protein: CASSPGMVGETQYF
V gene: TRBV11-2; CDR3 protein: CASSLDNTGSREQYF
V gene: TRBV7-2; CDR3 protein: CASSLRRGSDPAKNIQYF
V gene: TRBV29-1; CDR3 protein: CSVYSGSYEQYF
V gene: TRBV5-4; CDR3 protein: CASSDRYEQYF
V gene: TRBV19; CDR3 protein: CASSWPGQGNTEAFF
V gene: TRBV2; CDR3 protein: CASSMVGQGGKKLFF
V gene: TRBV19; CDR3 protein: CASSIGRYQETQYF
V gene: TRBV4-1; CDR3 protein: CASSRDPVIGELFF
V gene: TRBV7-9; CDR3 protein: CASSFLAGENEQFF